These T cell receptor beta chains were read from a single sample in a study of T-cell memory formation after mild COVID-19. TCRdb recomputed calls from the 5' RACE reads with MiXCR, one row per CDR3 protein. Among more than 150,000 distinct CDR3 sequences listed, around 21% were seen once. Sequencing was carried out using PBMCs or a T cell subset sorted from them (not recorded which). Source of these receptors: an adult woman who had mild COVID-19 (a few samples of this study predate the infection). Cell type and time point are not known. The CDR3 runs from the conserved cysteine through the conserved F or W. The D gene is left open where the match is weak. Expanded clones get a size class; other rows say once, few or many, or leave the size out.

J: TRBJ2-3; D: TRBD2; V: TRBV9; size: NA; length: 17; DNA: TGTGCCAGCAGCCCCCCTCCTCGGGAGGGGGGCACAGATACGCAGTATTTT; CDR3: CASSPPPREGGTDTQYF
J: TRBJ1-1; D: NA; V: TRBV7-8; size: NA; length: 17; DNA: TGTGCCAGCAGCCCCATAACAGGGTTGCCTTTGAACACTGAAGCTTTCTTT; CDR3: CASSPITGLPLNTEAFF
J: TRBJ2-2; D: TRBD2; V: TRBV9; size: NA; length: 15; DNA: TGTGCCAGCAGACCTAGCGGGGGGGCGATCGGGGAGCTGTTTTTT; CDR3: CASRPSGGAIGELFF
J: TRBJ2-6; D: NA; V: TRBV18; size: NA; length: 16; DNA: TGTGCCAGCTCATCAACTCCTCTCCCTGGGGCCAACGTCCTGACTTTC; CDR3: CASSSTPLPGANVLTF
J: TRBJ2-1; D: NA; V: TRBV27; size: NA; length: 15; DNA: TGTGCCAGCAGTTCTGGGTTGCCCTCCTACAATGAGCAGTTCTTC; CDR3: CASSSGLPSYNEQFF
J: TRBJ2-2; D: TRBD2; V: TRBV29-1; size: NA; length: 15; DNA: TGCAGCGTTGAACTAGCGGGAATTTACACCGGGGAGCTGTTTTTT; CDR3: CSVELAGIYTGELFF
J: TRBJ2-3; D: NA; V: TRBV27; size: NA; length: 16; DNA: TGTGCCAGCAGCCCACCCAGAGGCGGTCGCACAGATACGCAGTATTTT; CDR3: CASSPPRGGRTDTQYF
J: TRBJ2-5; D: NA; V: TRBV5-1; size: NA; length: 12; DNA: TGCGCCAGCAGCCTGGCTTGGGAGACCCAGTACTTC; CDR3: CASSLAWETQYF
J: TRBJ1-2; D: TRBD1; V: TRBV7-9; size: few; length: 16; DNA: TGTGCCAGCAGCTTAGGGGGACAGTTGGAAGGCTATGGCTACACCTTC; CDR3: CASSLGGQLEGYGYTF
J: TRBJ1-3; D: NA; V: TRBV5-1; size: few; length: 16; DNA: TGCGCCAGCAGCTTGGGTGAGGACTACTCTGGAAACACCATATATTTT; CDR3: CASSLGEDYSGNTIYF
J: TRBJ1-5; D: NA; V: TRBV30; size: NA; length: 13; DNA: TGTGCCTGGAGTGTAGGGAGCAATCAGCCCCAGCATTTT; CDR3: CAWSVGSNQPQHF
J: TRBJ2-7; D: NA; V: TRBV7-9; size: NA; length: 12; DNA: TGTGCCAGCAGAAGCGGAGTCCACGAGCAGTACTTC; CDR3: CASRSGVHEQYF
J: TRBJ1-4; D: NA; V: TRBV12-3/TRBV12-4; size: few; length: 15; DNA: TGTGCCAGCAGTGCCCAGGGTGCCACTAATGAAAAACTGTTTTTT; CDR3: CASSAQGATNEKLFF
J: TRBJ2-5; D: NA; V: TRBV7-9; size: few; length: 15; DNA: TGTGCCAGCAGCTTAAAATTAGGCTACCAAGAGACCCAGTACTTC; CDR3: CASSLKLGYQETQYF
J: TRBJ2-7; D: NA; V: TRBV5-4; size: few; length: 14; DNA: TGTGCCAGCAGCTTGCGCGGACCAACCTACGAGCAGTACTTC; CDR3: CASSLRGPTYEQYF
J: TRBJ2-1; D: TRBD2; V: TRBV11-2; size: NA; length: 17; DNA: TGTGCCAGCAGCTTACTCCAAGGACTAGCGGCAAACAATGAGCAGTTCTTC; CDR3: CASSLLQGLAANNEQFF
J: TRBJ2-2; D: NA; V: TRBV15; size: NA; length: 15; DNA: TGTGCCACCAGCAGAGGGGCAACGAACACCGGGGAGCTGTTTTTT; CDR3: CATSRGATNTGELFF
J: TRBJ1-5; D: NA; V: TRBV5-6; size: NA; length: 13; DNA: TGTGCCAGCAGCGTCACAGGGTATCAGCCCCAGCATTTT; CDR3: CASSVTGYQPQHF
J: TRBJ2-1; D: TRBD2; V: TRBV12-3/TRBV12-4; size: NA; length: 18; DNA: TGTGCCAGCAGTACTCCTCCGGTAGCGGGAGATAGTAAGAATGAGCAGTTCTTC; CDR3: CASSTPPVAGDSKNEQFF
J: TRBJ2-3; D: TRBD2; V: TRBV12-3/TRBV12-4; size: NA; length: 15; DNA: TGTGCCAGCAGCCTCCTAGCGGGAGGAGTAGATACGCAGTATTTT; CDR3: CASSLLAGGVDTQYF
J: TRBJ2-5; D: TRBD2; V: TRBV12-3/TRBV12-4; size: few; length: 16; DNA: TGTGCCAGCAGCAACCGGGACTACGTAAGCCAAGAGACCCAGTACTTC; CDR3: CASSNRDYVSQETQYF
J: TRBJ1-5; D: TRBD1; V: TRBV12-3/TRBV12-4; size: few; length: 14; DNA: TGTGCCAGCAGTATCTCACAGGGGCATCAGCCCCAGCATTTT; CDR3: CASSISQGHQPQHF
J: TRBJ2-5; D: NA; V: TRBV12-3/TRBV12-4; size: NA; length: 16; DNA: TGTGCCAGCAGTTTACGACCCCTGGGCCCGAGGGAGACCCAGTACTTC; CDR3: CASSLRPLGPRETQYF
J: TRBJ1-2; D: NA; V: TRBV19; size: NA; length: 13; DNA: TGTGCCACCACGGGGGTTTCCCCGGGAGGCTACACCTTC; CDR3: CATTGVSPGGYTF
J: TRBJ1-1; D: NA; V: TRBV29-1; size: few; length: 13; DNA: TGCAGCGTCCGATGGGGGGAGAACACTGAAGCTTTCTTT; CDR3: CSVRWGENTEAFF
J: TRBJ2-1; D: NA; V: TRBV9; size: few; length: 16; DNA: TGTGCCAGCAGCGTAGCTCGGCAAAGCTCCTACAATGAGCAGTTCTTC; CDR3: CASSVARQSSYNEQFF
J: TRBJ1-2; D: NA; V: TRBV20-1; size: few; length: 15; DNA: TGCAGTGCTAGAGATATTATCTGGGACCCCTATGGCTACACCTTC; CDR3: CSARDIIWDPYGYTF
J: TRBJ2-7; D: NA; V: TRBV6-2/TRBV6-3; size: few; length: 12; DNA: TGTGCCAGCAGTTTCTCCAGGGACGAGCAGTACTTC; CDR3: CASSFSRDEQYF
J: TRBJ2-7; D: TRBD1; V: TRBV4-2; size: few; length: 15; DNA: TGTGCCAGCAGCCAAAGGACAGGGGGGGCCTACGAGCAGTACTTC; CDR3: CASSQRTGGAYEQYF
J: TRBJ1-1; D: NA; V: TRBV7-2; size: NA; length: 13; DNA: TGTGCCAGCAGCCTCCACGAGGGCGCTGAAGCTTTCTTT; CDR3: CASSLHEGAEAFF
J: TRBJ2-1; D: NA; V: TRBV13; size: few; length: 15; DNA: TGTGCCAGCAGTTGGCGGGCGGTCTCCTACAATGAGCAGTTCTTC; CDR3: CASSWRAVSYNEQFF
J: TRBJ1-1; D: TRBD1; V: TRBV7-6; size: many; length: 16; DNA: TGTGCCAGCAGCTTAGCGGGCAGGGGGTTACGCACTGAAGCTTTCTTT; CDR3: CASSLAGRGLRTEAFF
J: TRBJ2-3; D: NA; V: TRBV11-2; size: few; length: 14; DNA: TGTGCCAGCAGCCCCCATAACGATTGGAATACGCAGTATTTT; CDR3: CASSPHNDWNTQYF
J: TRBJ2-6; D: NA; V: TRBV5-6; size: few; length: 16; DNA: TGTGCCAGCAGCACCCTTCGGGATCTCGGGGCCAACGTCCTGACTTTC; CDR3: CASSTLRDLGANVLTF
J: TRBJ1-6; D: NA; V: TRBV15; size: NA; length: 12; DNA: TGTGCCACCAGCAGAGAACGTTCACCCCTCCACTTT; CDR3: CATSRERSPLHF
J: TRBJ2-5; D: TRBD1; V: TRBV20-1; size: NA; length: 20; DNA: TGCAGTGCCCGGGGGACAGGGTTGGACGCCGCCCCCGAGGACCAAGAGACCCAGTACTTC; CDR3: CSARGTGLDAAPEDQETQYF
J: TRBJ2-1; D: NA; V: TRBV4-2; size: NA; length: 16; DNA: TGTGCCAGCAGCCAAGCAACAGCAGGGGCTTTCAATGAGCAGTTCTTC; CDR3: CASSQATAGAFNEQFF
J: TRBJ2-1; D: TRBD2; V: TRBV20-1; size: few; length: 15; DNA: TGCAGTGCTAGAGATGTCGGGAGGGCCATAAATGAGCAGTTCTTC; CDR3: CSARDVGRAINEQFF
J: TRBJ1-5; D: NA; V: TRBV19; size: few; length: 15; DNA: TGTGCCAGTATGCGGCCCGGGGCTCCAGATAAGCCCCAGCATTTT; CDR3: CASMRPGAPDKPQHF
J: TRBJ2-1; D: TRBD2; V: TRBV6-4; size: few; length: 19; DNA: TGTGCCAGCAGTTCCCCTCTTAATAGCGGGACGGACACCTACAATGAGCAGTTCTTC; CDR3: CASSSPLNSGTDTYNEQFF
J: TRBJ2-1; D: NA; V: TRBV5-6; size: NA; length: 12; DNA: TGTGCCAGCAGCTTAGGGGAAGTTGAGCAGTTCTTC; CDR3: CASSLGEVEQFF
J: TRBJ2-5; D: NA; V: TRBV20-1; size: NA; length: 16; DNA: TGCAGTGCTAGAGTCGGCTGGGGGGAATACCTGGGGACCCAGTACTTC; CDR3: CSARVGWGEYLGTQYF
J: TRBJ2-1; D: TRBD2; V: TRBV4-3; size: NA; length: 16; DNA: TGCGCCAGCAGCCCGGACGGGACTAGCGGTTACAATGAGCAGTTCTTC; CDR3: CASSPDGTSGYNEQFF
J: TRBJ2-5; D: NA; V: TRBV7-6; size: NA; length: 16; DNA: TGTGCCAGCAGCTCCGGTTCCGGTCAGTTACAAGAGACCCAGTACTTC; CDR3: CASSSGSGQLQETQYF
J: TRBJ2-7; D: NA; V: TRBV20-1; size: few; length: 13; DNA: TGCAGTGCTAGAGGCAGGTTAAACTACGAGCAGTACTTC; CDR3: CSARGRLNYEQYF
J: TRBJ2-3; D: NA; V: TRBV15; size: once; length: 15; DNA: TGTGCCACCAGCACCTTGCGGGGCGGTCTAGATACGCAGTATTTT; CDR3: CATSTLRGGLDTQYF
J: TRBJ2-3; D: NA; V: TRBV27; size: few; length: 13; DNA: TGTGCCAGCGGGCCCCAGTGGACAGATACGCAGTATTTT; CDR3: CASGPQWTDTQYF
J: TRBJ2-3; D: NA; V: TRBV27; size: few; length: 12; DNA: TGTGCCAGCAGTCCGACGGTGGATACGCAGTATTTT; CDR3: CASSPTVDTQYF
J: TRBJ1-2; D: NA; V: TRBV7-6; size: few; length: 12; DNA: TGTGCCAGCCAAGGGGCAGGCGATGGCTACACCTTC; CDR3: CASQGAGDGYTF
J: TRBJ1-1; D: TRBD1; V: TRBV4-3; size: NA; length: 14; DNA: TGCGCCAGCAGCCAACGGACAGGGATCACTGAAGCTTTCTTT; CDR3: CASSQRTGITEAFF
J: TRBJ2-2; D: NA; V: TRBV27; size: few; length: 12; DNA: TGTGCCAGCTGGGGGGCAACCGGGGAGCTGTTTTTT; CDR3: CASWGATGELFF
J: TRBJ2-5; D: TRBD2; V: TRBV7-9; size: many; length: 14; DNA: TGTGCCAGCAGCTTAGCGGGAGGGGAAGAGACCCAGTACTTC; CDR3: CASSLAGGEETQYF
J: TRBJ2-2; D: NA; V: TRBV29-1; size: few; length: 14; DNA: TGCAGCATCGCCCCGGGAAGGGACACCGGGGAGCTGTTTTTT; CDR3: CSIAPGRDTGELFF
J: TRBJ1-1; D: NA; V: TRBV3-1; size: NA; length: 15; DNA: TGTGCCAGCAGCCAAGATTATGGCAGGAACACTGAAGCTTTCTTT; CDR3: CASSQDYGRNTEAFF
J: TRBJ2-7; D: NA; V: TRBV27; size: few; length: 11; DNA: TGTGCCAGCAGTTTAGGCACCGAGCAGTACTTC; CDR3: CASSLGTEQYF